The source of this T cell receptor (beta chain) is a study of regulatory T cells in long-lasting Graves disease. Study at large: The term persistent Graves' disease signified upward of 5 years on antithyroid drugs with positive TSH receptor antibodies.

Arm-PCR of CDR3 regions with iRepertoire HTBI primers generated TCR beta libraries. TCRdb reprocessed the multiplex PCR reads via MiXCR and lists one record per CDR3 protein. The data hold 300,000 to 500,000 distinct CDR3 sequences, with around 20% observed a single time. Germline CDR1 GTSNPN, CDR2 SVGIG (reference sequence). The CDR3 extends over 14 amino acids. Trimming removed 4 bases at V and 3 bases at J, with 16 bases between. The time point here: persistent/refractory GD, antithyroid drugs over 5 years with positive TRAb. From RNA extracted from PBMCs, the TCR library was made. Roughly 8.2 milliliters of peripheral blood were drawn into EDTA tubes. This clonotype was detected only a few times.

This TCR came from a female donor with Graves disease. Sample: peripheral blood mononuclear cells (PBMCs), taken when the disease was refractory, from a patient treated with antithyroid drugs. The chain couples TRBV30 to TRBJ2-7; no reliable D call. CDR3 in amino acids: CAWTEDAINYEQYF. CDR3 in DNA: TGTGCCTGGACTGAGGATGCTATTAACTACGAGCAGTACTTC.